These T cell receptor beta chains were read from a single sample in a study of cytomegalovirus exposure and HLA in healthy donors. Clones were read by immunoSEQ multiplex PCR, and TCRdb kept only the in-frame ones, dropping some. Among 85,000 to 130,000 clones listed, roughly four fifths were seen once. The sequenced sample was PBMCs. All receptors come from a woman aged 50 to 65 in good health and CMV-seropositive. Both conserved end residues are part of each CDR3. Fields, in order: J gene, D gene, clone size, V gene, CDR3 DNA, CDR3 protein. A D gene is named only where the DNA matches it firmly. Rows give clone size only sometimes, using once, few, many, or a class for an expanded clone.

TRBJ2-7,TRBD1,NA,TRBV5-1,TGCGCCAGCAGCTTAGAGGGGGCAGGCGAGCAGTACTTC,CASSLEGAGEQYF
TRBJ2-1,NA,NA,TRBV27,TGTGCCAGCAGTTTAGACAGGCCCGGGGAGCAGTTCTTC,CASSLDRPGEQFF
TRBJ1-2,TRBD1,NA,TRBV14,TGTGCCAGCAGCCAGGACAGGGGCTATGGCTACACCTTC,CASSQDRGYGYTF
TRBJ1-4,NA,few,TRBV27,TGTGCCAGCAGTTTAATGGGGACAAATAATGAAAAACTGTTTTTT,CASSLMGTNNEKLFF
TRBJ2-2,NA,few,TRBV6-5,TGTGCCAGCAGTACGACAGTGAACACCGGGGAGCTGTTTTTT,CASSTTVNTGELFF
TRBJ2-2,NA,NA,TRBV11-1,TGTGCCAGCAGCCCGACTCGACCCGGGGAGCTGTTTTTT,CASSPTRPGELFF
TRBJ2-7,TRBD1,NA,TRBV15,TGTGCCACCAGCAGACGGACAGGAGCCTACGAGCAGTACTTC,CATSRRTGAYEQYF
TRBJ2-1,TRBD2,few,TRBV7-2,TGTGCCAGCAGTTTACTAGCGGGGGGATTTAATGAGCAGTTCTTC,CASSLLAGGFNEQFF
TRBJ1-6,NA,once,TRBV28,TGTGCCAGCAGTTTATTTGGTCAGGGTAATTCACCCCTCCACTTT,CASSLFGQGNSPLHF
TRBJ1-5,NA,NA,TRBV19,TGTGCCAGTAGTATAGGGGCAGCTCCCAATCAGCCCCAGCATTTT,CASSIGAAPNQPQHF
TRBJ2-6,TRBD1,NA,TRBV9,TGTGCCAGCCACGCCCCCCGTGGGTCGAGACAGGGGGCGCTTTCCGGGGCCAACGTCCTGACTTTC,CASHAPRGSRQGALSGANVLTF
TRBJ1-1,NA,NA,TRBV5-1,TGCGCCAGCAATCAACAGGGTATGAACACTGAGGCTTTCTTT,CASNQQGMNTEAFF